This TCR beta chain was profiled in a study of T cells in Graves' hyperthyroidism and ophthalmopathy. Overall study results and limits: Most expanded thyroid clonotypes above 0.001 recurred in blood.

RNA transcripts served as the template for amplifying TCR beta CDR3 regions. An initial round of RT-PCR targeting the TCR CDR3 relied on the HTBI primer set. In TCRdb, the multiplex PCR reads were re-called with MiXCR into one record per CDR3 protein. The sample carries around 700,000 distinct CDR3 sequences, roughly a sixth recorded once. CDR1 and CDR2 from the germline V gene are SGDLS and YYNGEE. V gave up 4 bases and J gave up 2 bases, with 7 bases separating them. The CDR3 is 13 residues long. Concerning this clonotype itself: Its antigen is currently unknown.

Those patients with uncontrolled infection, other autoimmune disease, pregnancy or lactation were excluded. Specimen: blood. J is TRBJ1-3 and V is TRBV9; D gene unclear. The sequence was obtained from a woman between 50 and 59 years old with Graves' hyperthyroidism that later progressed to Graves' ophthalmopathy. This CDR3 is CASSQLAGNTIYF. The CDR3 nucleotides are TGTGCCAGCAGCCAGTTGGCTGGAAACACCATATATTTT.